These 24 T cell receptor beta chains share one sample of origin, sequenced in a study of T-cell reconstitution after alpha-beta-depleted transplantation in children. The TCRbeta library was prepared with unique molecular identifiers. TCRdb recomputed calls from the PCR reads with MiXCR, one row per CDR3 protein. The data show some 450,000 distinct CDR3 sequences, roughly two fifths seen once. This sample comprised PBMCs, obtained before TCRalphabeta/CD19-depleted stem cell transplant. These receptors all come from a girl aged 2-10 years with aplastic anemia, due to receive a stem cell transplant.

The chain uses TRBV6-2 or TRBV6-3 and TRBJ2-7; maybe TRBD1 (6 bases). V lost 8 bases and J 2 bases, leaving 16 bases between the germline ends. CDR3 length equals 14 residues. Per the germline V gene, CDR1 is MNHEY and CDR2 is SVGEGT. The DNA for the CDR3 is TGTGCCAGCTCTCCACAGGGTGTTCCCTACGAGCAGTACTTC. Protein sequence: CASSPQGVPYEQYF.

V gene TRBV19 combines with J gene TRBJ1-1; D not certain. Trimming took 11 bases from V and 1 from J, leaving 20 bases between them. CDR1 and CDR2 from the germline V gene are LNHDA and SQIVND (reference sequence). This CDR3 is 15 amino acids long. CDR3 loop: CAVSRSGVRNTEAFF. The CDR3 region has the DNA TGTGCCGTTAGCCGGAGCGGCGTGAGGAACACTGAAGCTTTCTTT. The full variable domain, with the rest looked up from reference TRBV19 and TRBJ1-1, is DGGITQSPKYLFRKEGQNVTLSCEQNLNHDAMYWYRQDPGQGLRLIYYSQIVNDFQKGDIAEGYSVSREKKESFPLTVTSAQKNPTAFYLCAVSRSGVRNTEAFFGQGTRLTVV.

The chain joins TRBV28 to TRBJ2-1, with TRBD1 matching over 9 bases. V was clipped by 8 bases and J by 6 bases; unmatched bases: 11. The CDR3 runs to 15 residues. From germline, CDR1 is MDHEN and CDR2 SYDVKM. The CDR3 coding sequence is TGTGCCAGCGGCGGACCGGGACAGGGATCCAATGAGCAGTTCTTC. It specifies CASGGPGQGSNEQFF.

J is TRBJ1-5 and V is TRBV27; 7 bases line up with TRBD1. Looked up from germline, CDR1 is MNHEY and CDR2 is SMNVEV (reference sequence). The CDR3 sequence is 15 residues long. Trimming took 3 bases from V and 1 from J; bases not matched to a gene: 3. The CDR3 spells CASSLRGLSNQPQHF. The DNA of the CDR3 is TGTGCCAGCAGTTTGAGGGGGCTAAGCAATCAGCCCCAGCATTTT.

The V gene is TRBV7-9, the J gene TRBJ2-2; D ambiguous. Per the germline V gene, CDR1 is SEHNR and CDR2 is FQNEAQ (reference sequence). This CDR3 is 14 amino acids long. Trimming shortened V by 5 bases and J by 6 bases, and 13 bases separated the two germline ends. CDR3 sequence (DNA): TGTGCCAGCAGCCTATCAGCTGGCGCCGGGGAGCTGTTTTTT. Protein: CASSLSAGAGELFF.

J is TRBJ2-3 and V is TRBV7-2; D perhaps matches TRBD2 (6 bases). There are 15 residues in the CDR3. Trimming pared 0 bases from V and 5 bases from J, leaving 12 bases between. CDR1 is SGHTA and CDR2 is FQGNSA in the germline V gene. CDR3 loop: CASSLARAGRDTQYF. Here the CDR3 DNA reads TGTGCCAGCAGCTTAGCGAGGGCCGGGAGAGATACGCAGTATTTT.

The V gene is TRBV15, the J gene TRBJ1-5; tentative D call: TRBD1 (6 bases). The CDR3 is 15 residues long. Looked up from germline, CDR1 is LNHNV and CDR2 is YYDKDF (reference sequence). V was shortened by 1 base and J by 1 base, with 8 bases between the two germline ends. The CDR3 sequence is CATSRGQVSNQPQHF. The CDR3, as DNA: TGTGCCACCAGCAGAGGACAGGTGAGCAATCAGCCCCAGCATTTT.

The genes are TRBV9 and TRBJ2-7; 7 nucleotides line up with TRBD2. V lost 0 bases and J lost 5; bases outside the gene matches: 14. Looked up from germline, CDR1 is SGDLS and CDR2 is YYNGEE. The CDR3 spans 17 residues. The chain's CDR3 is CASSVGAWRERAHEQYF. DNA of the CDR3: TGTGCCAGCAGCGTAGGAGCCTGGCGGGAGCGCGCCCACGAGCAGTACTTC.

Many counts were recorded for this clonotype. This rearrangement joins TRBV28 to TRBJ2-1; D possibly corresponds to TRBD1 (6 bases). Per the germline V gene, CDR1 is MDHEN and CDR2 is SYDVKM. The length of the CDR3 is 14 residues. Between the trimmed V and J ends, which lost 6 bases and 5 bases, there was a span of 14 bases. This CDR3 is CASSLTDRHNEQFF. The CDR3 DNA follows: TGTGCCAGCAGCCTTACGGACAGACACAATGAGCAGTTCTTC.

This clonotype was recorded a few times. The rearrangement joins TRBV19 to TRBJ1-1; TRBD1 matches 10 bases. Germline V CDR1 and CDR2: LNHDA, SQIVND (reference sequence). V shed 5 bases and J 0 bases; nucleotides not matched to a gene: 9. This CDR3 is 17 amino acids long. CDR3 nucleotide sequence: TGTGCCAGTAGTCCCGGGACAGGGGAATGGATGAACACTGAAGCTTTCTTT. Translating gives CASSPGTGEWMNTEAFF.

This clonotype has ten or more counts. The rearrangement uses TRBV28 and TRBJ2-3; 11 bases are shared with TRBD2. This CDR3 is 14 amino acids long. Germline CDR1 and CDR2: MDHEN and SYDVKM. Germline trimming cut 6 bases from V and 4 bases from J; bases unmatched to any gene: 3. CDR3 residues: CASRLAGGADTQYF. The CDR3 nucleotides read TGTGCCAGCAGGCTAGCGGGAGGCGCAGATACGCAGTATTTT.

This clonotype was detected ten times or more. V is TRBV12-5 and J is TRBJ2-6; TRBD2 might be the D (5 bases). This CDR3 has 16 amino acids. Trimming took off 5 bases at V and 0 bases at J, with 11 bases between the two ends. CDR1 LGHNT and CDR2 FRNRAP come from the germline V gene. CDR3 DNA sequence: TGTGCTAGTGGTGCCGGACTGCTCTCTGGGGCCAACGTCCTGACTTTC. Translation gives CASGAGLLSGANVLTF.

The chain joins TRBV29-1 to TRBJ2-7, with 7 bases fitting TRBD1. Germline V gives CDR1 SQVTM, CDR2 ANQGSEA. Trimming at V came to 5 bases and at J to 7 bases, leaving 5 bases not matched to a gene. The CDR3 totals 11 residues. The CDR3 DNA reads as TGCAGCGTTACAGGGGAGAGGGAGCAGTACTTC. It yields the protein CSVTGEREQYF.

This clonotype has a count of ten or more. This chain connects TRBV20-1 to TRBJ1-2; D unclear. This CDR3 contains 14 residues. CDR1 and CDR2 from the germline V gene are DFQATT and SNEGSKA (reference sequence). Trimming stripped 0 bases from V and 4 bases from J, with 12 bases between. CDR3 region: CSARDATRTYGYTF. The DNA for the CDR3 is TGCAGTGCTAGAGATGCGACACGTACCTATGGCTACACCTTC.

The chain couples TRBV29-1 to TRBJ1-4; D gene uncertain. CDR3 length equals 14 residues. Germline CDR1 reads SQVTM; CDR2 reads ANQGSEA. Between the trimmed V and J ends, which lost 5 bases and 3 bases, there was a span of 13 bases. The CDR3 reads CSVLRADSNEKLFF. In DNA form, the CDR3 reads TGCAGCGTTCTGAGGGCAGACTCTAATGAAAAACTGTTTTTT.

The chain is built from TRBV20-1 and TRBJ2-5; D is perhaps TRBD1 or TRBD2 (6 bases each). Trimming removed 5 bases at V and 3 bases at J, with 13 bases between. CDR3 length: 13 residues. The germline CDR1 and CDR2 sequences are DFQATT and SNEGSKA (reference sequence). CDR3 amino acids: CSAPGAPKETQYF. In DNA form, the CDR3 reads TGCAGTGCTCCGGGGGCCCCAAAAGAGACCCAGTACTTC.

A few counts support this clonotype. This chain uses TRBV6-2 or TRBV6-3 with TRBJ2-6, with a weak D call TRBD2 (5 bases). Looked up from germline, CDR1 is MNHEY and CDR2 is SVGEGT. The CDR3 extends over 15 amino acids. Trimming stripped 6 bases from V and 5 bases from J, with 14 bases between. Here the CDR3 reads CASSLPLGRANVLTF. The CDR3 bases are TGTGCCAGCAGCCTACCCCTCGGGAGGGCCAACGTCCTGACTTTC.

The rearrangement joins TRBV11-1 to TRBJ2-2; 8 bases align to TRBD1. In germline, CDR1 is SGHAT, CDR2 FQDESV (reference sequence). There are 16 residues in the CDR3. V lost 5 bases, J lost 4 bases, and 9 bases stayed unmatched. The CDR3 coding sequence is TGTGCCAGCAGCCCCACTGCGGACAGGGCCACCGGGGAGCTGTTTTTT. Encoded protein: CASSPTADRATGELFF.

This sequence joins TRBV5-1 and TRBJ2-1; 16 nucleotides match TRBD2. Germline-derived CDR1 and CDR2 are SGHRS and YFSETQ. This CDR3 has 21 residues. V shed 4 bases, J shed 0 bases, and the junction held 13 bases outside the gene matches. For the CDR3, the DNA is TGCGCCAGCAGCCCCGACCCGGGACTAGCGGGGGGGCTAGGCTCCTACAATGAGCAGTTCTTC. Its protein product is CASSPDPGLAGGLGSYNEQFF.

The rearrangement uses TRBV6-2 or TRBV6-3 and TRBJ2-3; TRBD2 matches at 7 bases. This CDR3 spans 14 amino acids. Germline values: CDR1 MNHEY, CDR2 SVGEGT. V lost 7 bases and J lost 3; bases outside the gene matches: 7. The chain's CDR3 is CASTRAGWTDTQYF. CDR3 sequence (DNA): TGTGCCAGCACCAGAGCGGGATGGACAGATACGCAGTATTTT.

V gene TRBV7-9 combines with J gene TRBJ2-7; D ambiguous. Trimming stripped 4 bases from V and 4 bases from J, with 17 bases between. Germline V gene data show CDR1 as SEHNR and CDR2 as FQNEAQ (reference sequence). This CDR3 has 15 amino acids. CDR3 in DNA: TGTGCCAGCAGCTCCCCCGCGGCCTTGGGATACGAGCAGTACTTC. Residues: CASSSPAALGYEQYF.

With respect to this clonotype: This may arise from a read error, as a much more abundant clone is one base away. Without the conserved terminal phenylalanine or tryptophan, this CDR3 likely stems from a read error. V and J are TRBV4-1 and TRBJ2-7; 8 nucleotides align to TRBD1. The trim removed 3 bases at V and 3 bases at J, leaving 7 bases unmatched. Germline values: CDR1 MGHRA, CDR2 YSYEKL. CDR3 length equals 15 residues. The CDR3 DNA reads as TGCGCCAGCAGCCATCCCGGGACAGGCCACTACGAGCAGTACCTC. This sequence encodes CASSHPGTGHYEQYL.

The rearrangement joins TRBV20-1 to TRBJ1-1, with D possibly being TRBD1 (6 bases). This CDR3 has 14 residues. Per the germline V gene, CDR1 is DFQATT and CDR2 is SNEGSKA (reference sequence). V was shortened by 1 base and J by 3 bases, with 12 bases between the two germline ends. The CDR3 loop is CSARAKGVYTEAFF. For the CDR3, the DNA is TGCAGTGCTAGAGCGAAGGGGGTTTACACTGAAGCTTTCTTT.

This chain links TRBV3-1 with TRBJ2-7, with D possibly being TRBD2 (6 bases). The CDR3 is made up of 12 amino acids. The V gene lost 2 bases and the J gene lost 6 bases, with 8 bases spanning the gap. CDR1 and CDR2 from the germline V gene are LGHDT and YNNKEL (reference sequence). CDR3 DNA: TGTGCCAGCAGCCAAACAGCGGGCGAGCAGTACTTC. As protein: CASSQTAGEQYF.